The 28 T cell receptor beta chains listed next were all sequenced from one sample in a study of T cell repertoires in aging, cancer and after chemotherapy. The template was genomic DNA from peripheral blood, not RNA. A mixed TRB-A/B primer pool amplified rearranged TRB by multiplex touch-down PCR. Each CDR3 protein is one row after TCRdb ran MiXCR on the multiplex PCR reads. The top ten clones hold approximately 2% of a sample with 10,000 to 13,000 distinct CDR3 sequences, 20% to 30% of them seen once. The sample comprised blood. The receptors come from a human donor in good health.

The V call is TRBV7-9, the J call TRBJ1-2, with 8 bases lining up with TRBD1. The V gene's germline CDR1 is SEHNR and CDR2 FQNEAQ (reference sequence). The trim removed 1 base at V and 3 bases at J, leaving 4 bases unmatched. This CDR3 contains 15 residues. The CDR3 coding sequence is TGTGCCAGCAGCTTAGACAGGGGGACCGACTATGGCTACACCTTC. Protein sequence: CASSLDRGTDYGYTF.

The rearrangement joins TRBV5-1 to TRBJ2-5, with TRBD2 as a possible D gene (5 bases). V was pared by 4 bases and J by 0 bases, with 10 bases between. The CDR3 is 14 amino acids. Germline CDR1 is SGHRS and CDR2 is YFSETQ. CDR3: CASSRLGDQETQYF. CDR3 bases: TGCGCCAGCAGCCGCCTCGGGGACCAAGAGACCCAGTACTTC.

CDR3: CASSDSDPSASSGDQETQYF. CDR3 bases: TGTGCCAGCAGTGACTCGGACCCGAGTGCGTCTAGCGGGGACCAAGAGACCCAGTACTTC. The J gene is TRBJ2-5, the V gene TRBV6-4; 9 positions match TRBD2. Trimming took 0 bases from V and 0 from J; bases not matched to a gene: 14. CDR3 size: 20 residues. Germline CDR1 is MRHNA and CDR2 is SNTAGT.

V gene TRBV18 combines with J gene TRBJ1-6; 8 bases are shared with TRBD1. Unmatched junction bases numbered 11, after V lost 3 bases and J lost 7 bases. Germline V gives CDR1 KGHSH, CDR2 LQKENI. This CDR3 is built from 17 residues. CDR3: CASSPDIRDRRNSPLHF. CDR3 nucleotide sequence: TGTGCCAGCTCACCGGATATCAGGGACAGGAGGAATTCACCCCTCCACTTT. The full variable domain, its missing parts supplied by reference TRBV18 and TRBJ1-6, is NAGVMQNPRHLVRRRGQEARLRCSPMKGHSHVYWYRQLPEEGLKFMVYLQKENIIDESGMPKERFSAEFPKEGPSILRIQQVVRGDSAAYFCASSPDIRDRRNSPLHFGNGTRLTVT.

The genes are TRBV9 and TRBJ1-1; 7 nucleotides match TRBD1. V shed 2 bases, J shed 1 base, and the junction held 5 bases outside the gene matches. Germline CDR1 reads SGDLS; CDR2 reads YYNGEE. CDR3 size: 15 residues. The CDR3 DNA is TGTGCCAGCAGCGTCGGGGACAGCCAGAACACTGAAGCTTTCTTT. Translation gives CASSVGDSQNTEAFF. Together with reference TRBV9 and TRBJ1-1, the CDR3 gives the full variable domain: DSGVTQTPKHLITATGQRVTLRCSPRSGDLSVYWYQQSLDQGLQFLIQYYNGEERAKGNILERFSAQQFPDLHSELNLSSLELGDSALYFCASSVGDSQNTEAFFGQGTRLTVV.

Worth noting for this clonotype: An end of the junction does not agree with germline; a read error may underlie this. V gene TRBV7-9 combines with J gene TRBJ2-3; D possibly corresponds to TRBD2 (5 bases). Germline CDR1 SEHNR, CDR2 FQNEAQ (reference sequence). The CDR3 has 13 residues. This CDR3 is CASSLSGENTRYF. CDR3 DNA: TGTGCCAGCAGCTTATCCGGGGAAAATACGCGGTATTTT.

This clonotype qualifies as medium-sized. This chain joins TRBV12-3 or TRBV12-4 and TRBJ1-2; D not certain. This CDR3 contains 16 residues. The V and J ends lost 5 bases and 1 base respectively, with 17 bases between them. CDR3 residues: CASSDGVGRINYGYTF. The CDR3 nucleotides are TGTGCCAGCAGTGACGGGGTGGGCCGGATTAACTATGGCTACACCTTC.

The genes are TRBV5-5 and TRBJ2-3, with a tentative D call TRBD2 (6 bases). CDR1 is SGHKS and CDR2 is YYEKEE in the germline V gene (reference sequence). With 4 bases removed from V and 8 bases from J, the gap between germline ends came to 20 bases. The CDR3 is made up of 15 amino acids. The CDR3 nucleotides are TGTGCCAGCAGCGTCACGGGACTCCGTTACGGTACGCAGTATTTT. Translating it yields CASSVTGLRYGTQYF.

The chain has TRBV18 and TRBJ2-1, with D maybe TRBD2 (5 bases). V was cut by 2 bases and J by 10 bases, with 9 bases left in between. CDR1 is KGHSH and CDR2 is LQKENI in the germline V gene. The CDR3 contains 12 residues. The DNA for the CDR3 is TGTGCCAGCTCACCAACTAGTCTCGAGCAGTTCTTC. Residues: CASSPTSLEQFF.

The chain joins TRBV6-1 to TRBJ1-1, with D perhaps matching TRBD1 (6 bases). The CDR3 contains 14 residues. Germline assignment: CDR1 MNHNS and CDR2 SASEGT. V lost 6 bases and J lost 1, with 12 bases in between. CDR3 nucleotide sequence: TGTGCCAGCAGCCTCGTAGGGGGGAACACTGAAGCTTTCTTT. It codes for CASSLVGGNTEAFF.

V is TRBV6-2 or TRBV6-3 and J is TRBJ1-5; no definite D call. V lost 0 bases to trimming and J lost 5 bases, with 8 bases between them. Germline V gene sequence: CDR1 MNHEY, CDR2 SVGEGT. The CDR3 totals 14 residues. Written as DNA, the CDR3 is TGTGCCAGCAGTTACTCGAGGGAGGATCAGCCCCAGCATTTT. Its protein product is CASSYSREDQPQHF.

The chain joins TRBV11-1 to TRBJ2-5; 12 bases fit TRBD1. This CDR3 is built from 16 residues. The V gene's germline CDR1 is SGHAT and CDR2 FQDESV (reference sequence). V was clipped by 5 bases and J by 4 bases; unmatched bases: 8. CDR3 residues: CASSPGTGGDAETQYF. CDR3 bases: TGTGCCAGCAGCCCCGGGACAGGGGGCGATGCAGAGACCCAGTACTTC.

The chain joins TRBV5-5 to TRBJ2-7; D possibly corresponds to TRBD2 (6 bases). Germline loops: CDR1 SGHKS, CDR2 YYEKEE (reference sequence). This CDR3 contains 14 residues. V lost 4 bases and J 3 bases, leaving 14 bases between the germline ends. CDR3 nucleotides: TGTGCCAGCAGCGCGGGACTCGGGGGCTACGAGCAGTACTTC. Its translation is CASSAGLGGYEQYF. The whole variable domain, remainder taken from reference TRBV5-5 and TRBJ2-7, is DAGVTQSPTHLIKTRGQQVTLRCSPISGHKSVSWYQQVLGQGPQFIFQYYEKEERGRGNFPDRFSARQFPNYSSELNVNALLLGDSALYLCASSAGLGGYEQYFGPGTRLTVT.

The chain uses TRBV7-9 and TRBJ2-3; 7 bases map to TRBD2. The germline V gene has CDR1 SEHNR and CDR2 FQNEAQ (reference sequence). V trimming: 5 bases; J trimming: 0 bases; junction bases outside the gene matches: 14. The CDR3 sequence is 18 residues long. CDR3 nucleotides: TGTGCCAGCAGCACCCCTAGCGGACGTATACAAAGCACAGATACGCAGTATTTT. Encoded protein: CASSTPSGRIQSTDTQYF.

This clonotype was seen only a few times. The rearrangement uses TRBV5-5 and TRBJ1-1; tentatively, D is TRBD1 (6 bases). This CDR3 contains 15 residues. The germline V gene has CDR1 SGHKS and CDR2 YYEKEE (reference sequence). Trimming cost V 4 bases and J 6 bases, with 19 bases left between them. As DNA, the CDR3 is TGTGCCAGCAGCAGGGAGGGGGGGCGTCCCCCTGAAGCTTTCTTT. Residues: CASSREGGRPPEAFF.

About this clonotype: At one boundary the junction diverges from the germline segment, which might be a read error. The rearrangement links TRBV7-7 to TRBJ1-5; 9 bases match TRBD1. In germline, CDR1 is SSHAT, CDR2 FNYEAQ (reference sequence). The CDR3 length is 15 residues. The CDR3 loop is CASSSGQGWNQPQHF. CDR3 nucleotide sequence: TGCGCCAGCAGCTCCGGACAGGGGTGGAATCAGCCCCAGCATTTT.

This clonotype was seen only a few times. This chain links TRBV12-3 or TRBV12-4 with TRBJ2-1, with D possibly matching TRBD1 (5 bases). This CDR3 is built from 13 residues. Trimming removed 5 bases at V and 6 bases at J, with 11 bases between. CDR3 loop: CASSGAVGNEQFF. Here the CDR3 DNA reads TGTGCCAGCAGTGGGGCCGTCGGCAATGAGCAGTTCTTC.

This clonotype was observed a few times. The chain uses TRBV20-1 and TRBJ2-5; 10 bases agree with TRBD2. Looked up from germline, CDR1 is DFQATT and CDR2 is SNEGSKA (reference sequence). The V segment lost 6 bases and the J segment 0 bases; nucleotides outside the gene matches: 10. The CDR3 is 16 amino acids. The CDR3 bases are TGCAGTGCCTCGGTTCTAGCGGGGGTATACCAAGAGACCCAGTACTTC. As protein: CSASVLAGVYQETQYF.

The V gene is TRBV5-1, the J gene TRBJ2-2; TRBD1 might be the D (7 bases). CDR1 SGHRS and CDR2 YFSETQ come from the germline V gene. The CDR3 is made up of 16 amino acids. V lost 5 bases and J lost 1, with 15 bases in between. CDR3 protein: CASRPGDRLNTGELFF. The CDR3 DNA is TGCGCCAGCAGACCGGGGGACAGATTGAACACCGGGGAGCTGTTTTTT.

As regards this clonotype: A much larger clone lies one base from this, so it may be a read error. V is TRBV27 and J is TRBJ1-2; D remains ambiguous. The germline CDR1 and CDR2 sequences are MNHEY and SMNVEV (reference sequence). The CDR3 has 15 residues. CDR3 bases: TGTTCCAGCAGTTTAGGGCCCTTCTCATACTATGGCTACACCTTC. Its protein is CSSSLGPFSYYGYTF.

This clonotype was counted a few times. An end of the junction differs from the germline gene, which may be a read error. This chain links TRBV4-2 with TRBJ2-4; 8 bases fit TRBD1. In germline, CDR1 is LGHNA, CDR2 YNFKEQ. This CDR3 region has 14 residues. The CDR3 protein is CASSQGTGWNIQYF. DNA of the CDR3: TGTGCCAGCAGCCAAGGGACAGGGTGGAACATTCAGTACTTT.

This clonotype has only a few counts. The V gene is TRBV18, the J gene TRBJ1-2; D is possibly TRBD1 (5 bases). Trimming took off 3 bases at V and 1 base at J, with 9 bases between the two ends. Looked up from germline, CDR1 is KGHSH and CDR2 is LQKENI. The CDR3 extends over 14 amino acids. The CDR3 is CASSPSGGNYGYTF. CDR3 nucleotides: TGTGCCAGCTCACCCTCGGGGGGTAACTATGGCTACACCTTC.

The V gene is TRBV30, the J gene TRBJ2-5; D unresolved. This CDR3 contains 9 residues. Germline lookup yields CDR1 GTSNPN and CDR2 SVGIG (reference sequence). V dropped 5 bases and J dropped 9 bases, with 7 bases sitting between them. The CDR3 loop is CAWLGPQYF. DNA for the CDR3: TGTGCCTGGTTGGGTCCCCAGTACTTC.

This clonotype rates as medium-sized. This chain connects TRBV6-5 to TRBJ1-6; D gene ambiguous. The ends were cut back, 2 bases at V and 10 bases at J, with 6 bases in the middle. This CDR3 contains 12 residues. Germline V lookup: CDR1 MNHEY, CDR2 SVGAGI. CDR3: CASSYGRSPLHF. In DNA form, the CDR3 reads TGTGCCAGCAGTTACGGGCGATCACCCCTCCACTTT.

This clonotype was observed a single time. V gene TRBV11-2 combines with J gene TRBJ2-5; D might be TRBD1 (5 bases). Germline-derived CDR1 and CDR2 are SGHAT and FQNNGV. This CDR3 spans 13 amino acids. V shed 1 base and J shed 3 bases, with 6 bases lying between them. The CDR3 sequence is CASSLAREETQYF. The DNA for the CDR3 is TGTGCCAGCAGCTTAGCCAGGGAAGAGACCCAGTACTTC.

This clonotype was seen a few times. V gene TRBV20-1 combines with J gene TRBJ2-1; 7 nucleotides align to TRBD1. The CDR3 has 15 amino acids. The germline gives CDR1 DFQATT, CDR2 SNEGSKA (reference sequence). The V segment lost 0 bases and the J segment 4 bases; nucleotides outside the gene matches: 6. CDR3 loop: CSARDSGQLYNEQFF. Here the CDR3 DNA reads TGCAGTGCTAGAGACTCGGGACAGCTATACAATGAGCAGTTCTTC.

In its sample, this clonotype is medium-sized. The rearrangement links TRBV19 to TRBJ1-5, with TRBD1 identical over 8 bases. V lost 6 bases to trimming and J lost 7 bases; unmatched junction nucleotides: 11. The CDR3 extends over 15 amino acids. From germline, CDR1 is LNHDA and CDR2 SQIVND (reference sequence). CDR3 sequence: CASRQGQAIGQPQHF. The CDR3 nucleotides read TGTGCCAGTAGACAGGGACAGGCCATTGGCCAGCCCCAGCATTTT.

This clonotype was recorded a few times. This chain connects TRBV19 to TRBJ1-1; 7 bases are shared with TRBD1. With V trimmed by 7 bases and J by 1 base, 6 bases remained unmatched. Germline V CDR1 and CDR2: LNHDA, SQIVND (reference sequence). CDR3 length equals 14 residues. The CDR3 loop reads CASTPQGGNTEAFF. The CDR3 DNA is TGTGCCAGTACCCCCCAGGGGGGGAACACTGAAGCTTTCTTT.